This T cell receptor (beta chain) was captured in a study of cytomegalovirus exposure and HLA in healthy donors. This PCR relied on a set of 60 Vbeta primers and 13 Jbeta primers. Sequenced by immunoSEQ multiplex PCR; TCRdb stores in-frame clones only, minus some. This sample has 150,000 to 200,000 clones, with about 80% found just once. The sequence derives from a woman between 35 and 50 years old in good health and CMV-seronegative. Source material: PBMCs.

The CDR3 is CSASGTVEAFF. CDR3 in DNA: TGCAGTGCTAGCGGGACAGTGGAGGCTTTCTTT. J is TRBJ1-1 and V is TRBV20-1, with 7 positions matching TRBD1. Germline V gives CDR1 DFQATT, CDR2 SNEGSKA (reference sequence). After removal of 3 bases from V and 11 bases from J, the junction contained 6 bases not matched to a gene. The CDR3 length is 11 residues.